The 26 T cell receptor beta chains presented below share a single source sample, sequenced in a study of graft-versus-host responses after intestinal transplantation. Method: immunoSEQ multiplex PCR; TCRdb's copy keeps in-frame clones and lacks some. The sample shows some 24,000 clones, over 75% of them seen only once. Material: PBMCs, obtained roughly 450 days after intestinal transplant. The receptors originated from a human patient who received an intestinal transplant, so some T cells may come from the graft donor.

The chain joins TRBV30 to TRBJ2-7, with D unclear. V was cut by 6 bases and J by 2 bases, with 8 bases left in between. Germline V lookup: CDR1 GTSNPN, CDR2 SVGIG (reference sequence). There are 11 residues in the CDR3. In nucleotides, the CDR3 is TGTGCCTGCCGATTTCCCTACGAGCAGTACTTC. Translated, it gives CACRFPYEQYF.

The chain recombines TRBV11-3 with TRBJ2-3; 12 bases map to TRBD1. The germline CDR1 and CDR2 sequences are SGHNT and YENEEA. The J segment lost 4 bases and the V segment lost 2 bases, leaving 10 bases of the junction unmatched. There are 18 residues in the CDR3. CDR3 region: CASSLIWDRGRGADTQYF. CDR3 nucleotide sequence: TGTGCCAGCAGCTTAATCTGGGACAGGGGGCGTGGGGCAGATACGCAGTATTTT. Supplemented by reference TRBV11-3 and TRBJ2-3, the full variable domain reads EAGVVQSPRYKIIEKKQPVAFWCNPISGHNTLYWYLQNLGQGPELLIRYENEEAVDDSQLPKDRFSAERLKGVDSTLKIQPAELGDSAVYLCASSLIWDRGRGADTQYFGPGTRLTVL.

The chain is built from TRBV4-2 and TRBJ2-7, with D unclear. With 4 bases removed from V and 0 bases from J, the gap between germline ends came to 16 bases. The CDR3 length is 16 residues. In germline, CDR1 is LGHNA, CDR2 YNFKEQ. The CDR3 DNA reads as TGTGCCAGCAGCCGCTCCGCTTCCTCTATCTCCTACGAGCAGTACTTC. Amino acid sequence: CASSRSASSISYEQYF.

V usage is TRBV9 and J usage is TRBJ1-4; TRBD1 agrees at 9 bases. Germline assignment: CDR1 SGDLS and CDR2 YYNGEE. There are 16 residues in the CDR3. Unmatched junction bases numbered 12, after V lost 4 bases and J lost 8 bases. CDR3 coding DNA: TGTGCCAGCAGCCCTCGACCGGGACAGGGTGCCGAAAAACTGTTTTTT. Encoded protein: CASSPRPGQGAEKLFF.

This chain uses TRBV11-2 with TRBJ2-5; TRBD2 might be the D (5 bases). The J call may be faulty, since TRBJ2-7 better matches the DNA end. The length of the CDR3 is 15 residues. CDR1 SGHAT and CDR2 FQNNGV come from the germline V gene. The CDR3 region is CASSPRADVSYEQYF. The CDR3 nucleotides read TGTGCCAGCAGTCCGCGGGCAGACGTGTCCTACGAGCAGTACTTC.

The chain carries TRBV13 and TRBJ2-3, with 8 nucleotides matching TRBD1. V gave up 5 bases and J gave up 3 bases; unmatched junction bases: 13. The CDR3 sequence is 17 residues long. Germline V lookup: CDR1 PRHDT, CDR2 FYEKMQ (reference sequence). This CDR3 reads CASSARTGKSPTDTQYF. Written as DNA, the CDR3 is TGTGCCAGCAGCGCCAGGACAGGGAAATCACCGACAGATACGCAGTATTTT. Together with reference TRBV13 and TRBJ2-3, the CDR3 gives the full variable domain: AAGVIQSPRHLIKEKRETATLKCYPIPRHDTVYWYQQGPGQDPQFLISFYEKMQSDKGSIPDRFSAQQFSDYHSELNMSSLELGDSALYFCASSARTGKSPTDTQYFGPGTRLTVL.

The gene calls are TRBV30 and TRBJ2-7, with D possibly being TRBD2 (5 bases). The CDR3 totals 12 residues. The germline V gene encodes CDR1 GTSNPN and CDR2 SVGIG (reference sequence). V lost 1 base to trimming and J lost 3 bases, with 7 bases between them. CDR3 protein: CAWSGGSYEQYF. CDR3 DNA sequence: TGTGCCTGGAGTGGTGGGAGCTACGAGCAGTACTTC.

The rearrangement joins TRBV11-2 to TRBJ2-1, with D possibly TRBD2 on 5 matching bases. With 3 bases removed from V and 9 bases from J, the gap between germline ends came to 9 bases. Germline values: CDR1 SGHAT, CDR2 FQNNGV. The CDR3 has 12 residues. CDR3 bases: TGTGCCAGCAGCTTTAGCGCGTCTGAGCAGTTCTTC. Encoded protein: CASSFSASEQFF.

This clone was counted between two and nine times. The chain uses TRBV6-1 and TRBJ1-6; no definite D call. The germline gives CDR1 MNHNS, CDR2 SASEGT. The V end was cut by 6 bases, the J end by 0 bases, with 9 bases between. The CDR3 loop spans 15 amino acids. The CDR3 here is CASRTFSSYNSPLHF. CDR3 DNA sequence: TGTGCCAGCAGGACTTTCAGCTCCTATAATTCACCCCTCCACTTT.

This clone appeared a single time. This chain connects TRBV5-4 to TRBJ2-3, with D possibly TRBD1 on 6 matching bases. The CDR3 has 15 amino acids. Trimming took 2 bases from V and 2 from J, leaving 12 bases between them. Germline V gene lookup returns CDR1 SGHNT and CDR2 YYREEE (reference sequence). The CDR3 region is CASSFGTSITDTQYF. In DNA, the CDR3 is TGTGCCAGCAGCTTTGGGACATCGATCACAGATACGCAGTATTTT.

The chain employs TRBV30 and TRBJ1-1; a weak D match, TRBD1 (5 bases). The CDR3 runs to 13 residues. From germline, CDR1 is GTSNPN and CDR2 SVGIG (reference sequence). Between the trimmed V and J ends, which lost 1 base and 1 base, there was a span of 7 bases. CDR3 nucleotides: TGTGCCTGGAGTGCCACAGGGAACACTGAAGCTTTCTTT. Translated: CAWSATGNTEAFF.

The J gene is TRBJ2-1, the V gene TRBV25-1, with 12 bases matching TRBD2. CDR1 MGHDK and CDR2 SYGVNS come from the germline V gene. The CDR3 consists of 16 residues. V was pared by 6 bases and J by 2 bases, with 5 bases of the junction left unmatched. The CDR3 DNA reads TGTGCCAGCAGCCGACTAGCGGGAGTAGCCTACAATGAGCAGTTCTTC. Translating it yields CASSRLAGVAYNEQFF.

The rearrangement uses TRBV5-1 and TRBJ2-2; 7 bases line up with TRBD1. V lost 2 bases and J lost 2; bases outside the gene matches: 3. The CDR3 is 15 amino acids. The V gene's germline CDR1 is SGHRS and CDR2 YFSETQ. CDR3 region: CASSFNRGNTGELFF. The CDR3 DNA is TGCGCCAGCAGCTTTAACAGGGGAAACACCGGGGAGCTGTTTTTT. The variable domain in full, completed from reference TRBV5-1 and TRBJ2-2, reads KAGVTQTPRYLIKTRGQQVTLSCSPISGHRSVSWYQQTPGQGLQFLFEYFSETQRNKGNFPGRFSGRQFSNSRSEMNVSTLELGDSALYLCASSFNRGNTGELFFGEGSRLTVL.

This clone is a singleton in its sample. V and J are TRBV29-1 and TRBJ2-1, with 8 positions matching TRBD2. The CDR3 is 15 amino acids. Per germline, CDR1 SQVTM and CDR2 ANQGSEA. The trim removed 7 bases at V and 7 bases at J, leaving 15 bases unmatched. CDR3 nucleotides: TGCAGCGCCCCCGGCGGGAGGCTCGAGGGGAATGAGCAGTTCTTC. Translating gives CSAPGGRLEGNEQFF.

The chain links TRBV15 to TRBJ2-7; D could derive from TRBD1 or TRBD2 (6 bases each). This CDR3 contains 15 residues. CDR1 LNHNV and CDR2 YYDKDF come from the germline V gene (reference sequence). V was clipped by 1 base and J by 6 bases, with 16 bases between them. The CDR3 loop reads CATSRGLGGRSEQYF. DNA for the CDR3: TGTGCCACCAGCAGAGGATTGGGGGGCCGAAGCGAGCAGTACTTC.

The V call is TRBV18, the J call TRBJ2-3; either TRBD1 or TRBD2 may fit D (5 bases each). Germline CDR1 is KGHSH and CDR2 is LQKENI. The CDR3 sequence is 14 residues long. V was pared by 4 bases and J by 5 bases, with 13 bases between. The CDR3 DNA is TGTGCCAGCTCACTTGGGACCGAGGGAGATACGCAGTATTTT. The encoded protein is CASSLGTEGDTQYF.

V usage is TRBV25-1 and J usage is TRBJ2-3; 8 nucleotides agree with TRBD1. Per germline, CDR1 MGHDK and CDR2 SYGVNS. The CDR3 runs to 13 residues. J was trimmed by 1 base and V by 7 bases; bases with no gene match: 1. This CDR3 reads CASKGQGTDTQYF. Written as DNA, the CDR3 is TGTGCCAGCAAGGGACAGGGCACAGATACGCAGTATTTT.

This chain uses TRBV2 with TRBJ1-2; D remains ambiguous. Between the trimmed V and J ends, which lost 0 bases and 4 bases, there was a span of 21 bases. The germline V gene has CDR1 SNHLY and CDR2 FYNNEI. The CDR3 sequence is 18 residues long. In DNA, the CDR3 is TGTGCCAGCAGTGAAGCGACATTTCGGGGATCTGGCTCCTATGGCTACACCTTC. It yields the protein CASSEATFRGSGSYGYTF.

The rearrangement links TRBV5-6 to TRBJ1-5; D may be TRBD1 (6 bases). Deletions cut 2 bases from V and 3 bases from J, with 15 bases between. The germline V gene encodes CDR1 SGHDT and CDR2 YYEEEE. This CDR3 spans 16 amino acids. CDR3 in DNA: TGTGCCAGCAGCTTACTCCGGACAGCTCACAATCAGCCCCAGCATTTT. It codes for CASSLLRTAHNQPQHF.

This clone was observed once. The chain is built from TRBV25-1 and TRBJ2-2; D unclear. The CDR3 is 13 amino acids. Trimming cost V 4 bases and J 4 bases, with 7 bases left between them. Germline CDR1 and CDR2: MGHDK and SYGVNS. The CDR3 sequence: CASSGIGTGELFF. The CDR3 DNA reads TGTGCCAGCAGTGGGATAGGCACCGGGGAGCTGTTTTTT.

The V gene is TRBV4-2, the J gene TRBJ1-2, with D unresolved. Germline V gene data show CDR1 as LGHNA and CDR2 as YNFKEQ. The CDR3 extends over 17 amino acids. The germline V and J ends were trimmed by 8 bases and 5 bases, with 27 bases remaining between them. The CDR3 coding sequence is TGTGCCAGCGCTCAAATAGGCGAGGGCCGTTCTCGATATGGCTACACCTTC. Its protein product is CASAQIGEGRSRYGYTF.

V and J are TRBV27 and TRBJ1-2; a weak D match, TRBD1 (6 bases). This CDR3 has 13 amino acids. The V gene's germline CDR1 is MNHEY and CDR2 SMNVEV (reference sequence). Trimming stripped 7 bases from V and 4 bases from J, with 13 bases between. The CDR3 protein is CASKASRGYGYTF. The CDR3, as DNA: TGTGCCAGCAAAGCTTCCAGGGGCTATGGCTACACCTTC.

The chain has TRBV6-1 and TRBJ1-5, with D possibly being TRBD1 (5 bases). Per the germline V gene, CDR1 is MNHNS and CDR2 is SASEGT. V lost 4 bases to trimming and J lost 0 bases, with 7 bases between them. The CDR3 loop spans 14 amino acids. CDR3 residues: CASSGQISNQPQHF. The CDR3 region has the DNA TGTGCCAGCAGTGGACAGATTAGCAATCAGCCCCAGCATTTT.

This clone was recorded once. The same CDR3 is also encoded by other DNA sequences in this sample. The gene calls are TRBV19 and TRBJ2-2, with 8 bases fitting TRBD2. V trimming: 9 bases; J trimming: 2 bases; junction bases outside the gene matches: 11. Germline V gives CDR1 LNHDA, CDR2 SQIVND (reference sequence). There are 16 residues in the CDR3. In DNA form, the CDR3 reads TGTGCCAGCACGAGCGGGAGAATACTTAACACCGGGGAGCTGTTTTTT. Residues: CASTSGRILNTGELFF.

V is TRBV5-1 and J is TRBJ2-5, with unresolved D. V lost 0 bases to trimming and J lost 4 bases, with 7 bases between them. The CDR3 is 13 residues long. Germline loops: CDR1 SGHRS, CDR2 YFSETQ. In DNA form, the CDR3 reads TGCGCCAGCAGCTTGGGATTCAGAGAGACCCAGTACTTC. Translation: CASSLGFRETQYF.

This chain connects TRBV11-3 to TRBJ2-7, with 9 bases matching TRBD2. Germline V lookup: CDR1 SGHNT, CDR2 YENEEA. V lost 1 base and J lost 2; bases outside the gene matches: 3. This CDR3 spans 15 amino acids. The chain's CDR3 is CASSLGGTSTYEQYF. DNA for the CDR3: TGTGCCAGCAGCTTAGGTGGGACTAGCACCTACGAGCAGTACTTC.